This TCR beta chain was sequenced during a study of CD8+CD57+ T cells in acquired aplastic anemia. Background on the study: CD4+ and CD8+ cells, once sorted, gave DNA averaging roughly 3 ug.

The study's findings and limits: Simpson's diversity of CD8+ cells was not significantly different in patients compared with controls.

In its sample, this clonotype was seen many times. Its antigen is unidentified. Genomic DNA served as template for TCR beta VDJ and CDR3 profiling. A single record per CDR3 protein comes from TCRdb applying MiXCR to the reads. The data contain about 190,000 distinct CDR3 sequences, 54% of them singletons. V shed 3 bases and J shed 6 bases, with 12 bases lying between them. This CDR3 is 13 amino acids long. Germline CDR1 SNHLY, CDR2 FYNNEI. Material: sorted CD4+, CD8+, or CD8+CD57+ T cells (not recorded which) from PBMCs. V and J are TRBV2 and TRBJ2-7, with no clear D. The TCR comes from a human donor in good health, serving as a control. The CDR3 reads CASSDVGSIEQYF. CDR3 DNA: TGTGCCAGCAGTGATGTGGGGTCTATCGAGCAGTACTTC.